This is a list of T cell receptor beta chains from one sample in a study of vaccination and CD4 T cells after COVID-19. Which antigens these TCRs recognize remains unknown. Each CDR3 protein is one row after TCRdb ran MiXCR on the PCR reads. The sample lists 15,000 to 20,000 distinct CDR3 sequences, 35% to 50% occurring once. Sequences were obtained from CD4+ T cells from blood, cultured in vitro. The receptors shown here come from a human donor who had recovered from COVID-19. The conserved cysteine and the conserved F or W are not part of the CDR3 here. The size of a clone is reported for some rows only, either as once, few or many, or as a class for expanded clones.

v_gene	j_gene	abundance	CDR3aa
TRBV10-3	TRBJ1-2	NA	AISALDRARGYT
TRBV12-3/TRBV12-4	TRBJ1-5	NA	ASRRAGPQH
TRBV6-5	TRBJ1-3	NA	ASSYGQFSGNTIY
TRBV20-1	TRBJ1-6	few	SARGNSPLH
TRBV2	TRBJ1-4	NA	ASSLGQGWV
TRBV7-3	TRBJ2-1	few	ASSEQGSYNEQF
TRBV19	TRBJ2-7	NA	ASSITGRGREQY
TRBV28	TRBJ2-7	NA	ASRNGQTYEQY
TRBV2	TRBJ1-2	NA	ASSTDGGLSYT
TRBV4-2	TRBJ1-2	NA	ASSGRYGYT
TRBV6-1	TRBJ1-2	NA	ASSPTTGGSSSYGYT
TRBV19	TRBJ1-2	NA	ASRAANYGYA
TRBV27	TRBJ2-3	NA	ASSLAGDTQY
TRBV7-3	TRBJ2-1	NA	ASSRLTGFNEQF
TRBV11-2	TRBJ2-5	few	ASSLGWGGGQTQY
TRBV20-1	TRBJ1-2	few	SARPGSYGYT
TRBV11-3	TRBJ2-7	few	ASSLEAGDSYEQY
TRBV20-1	TRBJ2-3	NA	RARQGPTDTQY
TRBV5-1	TRBJ2-1	NA	ASSLTGTGVDEQF
TRBV4-1	TRBJ2-3	NA	ASSQDWALGNTQY
TRBV28	TRBJ1-5	few	ASNQDQPQH
TRBV30	TRBJ1-5	few	AWSAGSSNQPQH
TRBV6-2/TRBV6-3	TRBJ2-1	few	ASISGRLAGYNEQF
TRBV20-1	TRBJ2-2	few	SARNPTTGELF
TRBV12-3/TRBV12-4	TRBJ2-7	NA	ASSFPRDRSSYEQY
TRBV2	TRBJ2-7	few	ASSAGTQNYSYEQY